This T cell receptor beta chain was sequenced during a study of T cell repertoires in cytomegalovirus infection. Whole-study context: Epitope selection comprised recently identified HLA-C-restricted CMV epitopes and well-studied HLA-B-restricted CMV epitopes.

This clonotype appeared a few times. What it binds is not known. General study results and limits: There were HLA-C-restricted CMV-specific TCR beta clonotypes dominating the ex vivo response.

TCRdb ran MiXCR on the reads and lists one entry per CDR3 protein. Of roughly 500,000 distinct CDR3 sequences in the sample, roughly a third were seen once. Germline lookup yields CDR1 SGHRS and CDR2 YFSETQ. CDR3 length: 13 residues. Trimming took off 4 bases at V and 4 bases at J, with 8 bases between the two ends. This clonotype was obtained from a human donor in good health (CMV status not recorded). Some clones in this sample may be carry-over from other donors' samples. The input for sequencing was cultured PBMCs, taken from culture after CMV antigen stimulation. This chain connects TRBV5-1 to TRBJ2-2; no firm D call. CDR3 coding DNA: TGCGCCAGCAGCGACGGCTCCACCGGGGAGCTGTTTTTT. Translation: CASSDGSTGELFF.